One sample yielded the 27 T cell receptor beta chains listed below, sequenced in a study of T-cell reconstitution after alpha-beta-depleted transplantation in children. Construction of the TCRbeta library involved unique molecular identifiers. TCRdb passed the PCR reads through MiXCR, listing each CDR3 protein once. Altogether fewer than 1 million distinct CDR3 sequences are present, less than 20% being singletons, with the ten largest covering roughly 4.8%. The starting material was PBMCs, mostly from graft donor cells, obtained 360 days after TCRalphabeta/CD19-depleted stem cell transplant. The receptors come from a male patient aged 5 to 17 who had a stem cell transplant for acute lymphoblastic leukemia, so the T cells may come from the graft donor.

This clonotype was counted once. The rearrangement links TRBV5-1 to TRBJ2-3; perhaps TRBD2 as D (5 bases). The CDR3 is made up of 15 amino acids. Trimming pared 5 bases from V and 0 bases from J, leaving 13 bases between. CDR1 and CDR2 from the germline V gene are SGHRS and YFSETQ. The CDR3 nucleotides are TGCGCCAGCAGGGAAGGACTGTCCAGCACAGATACGCAGTATTTT. It is translated as CASREGLSSTDTQYF. The whole variable domain, remainder taken from reference TRBV5-1 and TRBJ2-3, is KAGVTQTPRYLIKTRGQQVTLSCSPISGHRSVSWYQQTPGQGLQFLFEYFSETQRNKGNFPGRFSGRQFSNSRSEMNVSTLELGDSALYLCASREGLSSTDTQYFGPGTRLTVL.

The sample holds a few counts of this clonotype. A junction end diverges from the germline sequence, so it may reflect a read error. V and J are TRBV6-1 and TRBJ2-1; D unclear. Germline CDR1 MNHNS, CDR2 SASEGT. The CDR3 contains 13 residues. CDR3 nucleotide sequence: TGTGCCAGCAGTGAATCGACCTACGATGAGCAGTTCTTC. This translates into CASSESTYDEQFF.

In this sample, this clonotype turned up a few times. The V and J genes are TRBV5-8 and TRBJ1-3; D not resolved. Germline CDR1 SGHTS, CDR2 YDEGEE. V shed 1 base and J shed 4 bases, with 9 bases lying between them. This CDR3 is 14 amino acids long. This CDR3 reads CASSLPDIGNTIYF. CDR3 DNA: TGTGCCAGCAGCTTGCCCGATATCGGAAACACCATATATTTT.

The CDR3 here is CASSSTSPATRSYNEQFF. Here the CDR3 DNA reads TGTGCCAGCTCATCTACCAGCCCAGCGACTAGAAGTTACAATGAGCAGTTCTTC. V is TRBV18 and J is TRBJ2-1; D might be TRBD2 (6 bases). The germline CDR1 and CDR2 sequences are KGHSH and LQKENI. Trimming removed 5 bases from V and 4 bases from J, with 24 bases in between. This CDR3 is 18 amino acids long.

The sample holds a few counts of this clonotype. This chain uses TRBV5-1 with TRBJ1-2; possible D gene TRBD1, 5 bases. Trimming removed 4 bases at V and 7 bases at J, with 17 bases between. CDR3 length equals 14 residues. Germline V CDR1 and CDR2: SGHRS, YFSETQ. DNA of the CDR3: TGCGCCAGCAGCCCCGGGGACCAGACTATTGGCTACACCTTC. Its translation is CASSPGDQTIGYTF.

The chain is built from TRBV7-9 and TRBJ1-1; D ambiguous. Germline lookup yields CDR1 SEHNR and CDR2 FQNEAQ (reference sequence). Trimming pared 6 bases from V and 1 base from J, leaving 15 bases between. This CDR3 is built from 15 residues. The CDR3 nucleotides are TGTGCCAGCAGTCAGGAGCGTTTTGGGAACACTGAAGCTTTCTTT. The encoded protein is CASSQERFGNTEAFF. Full variable domain (missing parts from reference TRBV7-9 and TRBJ1-1): DTGVSQNPRHKITKRGQNVTFRCDPISEHNRLYWYRQTLGQGPEFLTYFQNEAQLEKSRLLSDRFSAERPKGSFSTLEIQRTEQGDSAMYLCASSQERFGNTEAFFGQGTRLTVV.

The table lists this clonotype with many counts. The rearrangement joins TRBV7-2 to TRBJ2-7; TRBD2 matches 8 bases. Germline V CDR1 and CDR2: SGHTA, FQGNSA. There are 15 residues in the CDR3. Losses at the gene ends were 1 base for V and 12 bases for J; bases not matched to a gene: 14. In nucleotides, the CDR3 is TGTGCCAGCAGCTTAGGGACCCTTGACGGGAGGGCCCTGTACTTC. Its protein is CASSLGTLDGRALYF.

The rearrangement joins TRBV20-1 to TRBJ2-7; 13 bases align to TRBD2. The germline CDR1 and CDR2 sequences are DFQATT and SNEGSKA (reference sequence). V lost 1 base and J lost 3; bases outside the gene matches: 9. This CDR3 spans 17 amino acids. CDR3 region: CSARGPGLAGFFYEQYF. The CDR3 DNA follows: TGCAGTGCTAGAGGACCGGGACTAGCGGGGTTCTTCTACGAGCAGTACTTC.

This chain connects TRBV12-3 or TRBV12-4 to TRBJ2-2; 9 nucleotides line up with TRBD2. The CDR3 loop spans 14 amino acids. The trim removed 6 bases at V and 5 bases at J, leaving 4 bases unmatched. Written as DNA, the CDR3 is TGTGCCAGCAGCGCTAGCGGGGCGACCGGGGAGCTGTTTTTT. It encodes CASSASGATGELFF.

The chain has TRBV27 and TRBJ2-2; D gene ambiguous. The V gene lost 2 bases and the J gene lost 3 bases, with 10 bases spanning the gap. The CDR3 consists of 15 residues. Germline V gene lookup returns CDR1 MNHEY and CDR2 SMNVEV (reference sequence). The CDR3 DNA reads TGTGCCAGCAGTTTACGGGTCCTGGACACCGGGGAGCTGTTTTTT. It is translated as CASSLRVLDTGELFF.

V usage is TRBV5-5 and J usage is TRBJ2-3; 10 bases are shared with TRBD2. The J segment lost 2 bases and the V segment lost 5 bases, leaving 5 bases of the junction unmatched. This CDR3 has 15 amino acids. Germline V gives CDR1 SGHKS, CDR2 YYEKEE (reference sequence). CDR3 protein: CASRRSGGDTDTQYF. The CDR3 DNA sequence: TGTGCCAGCAGGCGAAGCGGGGGGGACACAGATACGCAGTATTTT.

The V gene is TRBV7-6, the J gene TRBJ2-1, with 11 bases identical to TRBD2. The length of the CDR3 is 19 residues. Germline CDR1 SGHVS, CDR2 FNYEAQ. The J segment lost 7 bases and the V segment lost 0 bases, leaving 14 bases of the junction unmatched. The CDR3 is CASSLAVAGGPYGENEQFF. For the CDR3, the DNA is TGTGCCAGCAGCTTAGCGGTAGCGGGAGGGCCTTATGGGGAAAATGAGCAGTTCTTC.

This clonotype was seen a few times. The chain uses TRBV10-1 and TRBJ2-1, with TRBD2 matching 7 bases. The germline V gene has CDR1 WNHNN and CDR2 SYGVQD (reference sequence). The length of the CDR3 is 17 residues. Unmatched junction bases numbered 21, after V lost 8 bases and J lost 8 bases. The CDR3 sequence is CASPNNPASGAVDEQFF. The DNA for the CDR3 is TGCGCCAGCCCAAATAACCCGGCTAGCGGAGCCGTCGATGAGCAGTTCTTC.

This clonotype was counted at least ten times. Here the CDR3 reads CAISDGTGLGYEQYF. The CDR3 coding sequence is TGTGCCATCAGTGATGGGACAGGGTTAGGCTACGAGCAGTACTTC. The chain uses TRBV10-3 and TRBJ2-7; 9 nucleotides line up with TRBD1. The CDR3 sequence is 15 residues long. The germline V gene encodes CDR1 ENHRY and CDR2 SYGVKD. V lost 3 bases and J lost 3; bases outside the gene matches: 6.

The chain employs TRBV28 and TRBJ2-5; D unresolved. Germline lookup yields CDR1 MDHEN and CDR2 SYDVKM. Trimming removed 10 bases from V and 5 bases from J, with 11 bases in between. The CDR3 has 11 residues. In DNA form, the CDR3 reads TGTGCCACCGCGCTTTTGGAGACCCAGTACTTC. Residues: CATALLETQYF.

The V gene is TRBV12-3 or TRBV12-4, the J gene TRBJ2-3; D unresolved. The CDR3 is 15 amino acids. V gave up 4 bases and J gave up 0 bases, with 11 bases separating them. CDR3 amino acids: CASSWSSPSTDTQYF. The CDR3 DNA reads TGTGCCAGCAGTTGGAGTAGCCCTAGCACAGATACGCAGTATTTT.

In its sample, this clonotype was seen once. The V call is TRBV9, the J call TRBJ2-7, with 9 nucleotides matching TRBD2. J was trimmed by 4 bases and V by 4 bases; bases with no gene match: 6. The germline CDR1 and CDR2 sequences are SGDLS and YYNGEE. This CDR3 region has 14 residues. CDR3 coding DNA: TGTGCCAGCAGCCCCAAGACTAGCGGATACGAGCAGTACTTC. Its translation: CASSPKTSGYEQYF.

V usage is TRBV12-3 or TRBV12-4 and J usage is TRBJ1-2; 9 nucleotides line up with TRBD1. Trimming took 3 bases from V and 8 from J; bases not matched to a gene: 13. This CDR3 spans 16 amino acids. The CDR3 sequence: CASSLGDRVGVGGYTF. In DNA, the CDR3 is TGTGCCAGCAGTTTGGGGGACAGGGTCGGAGTGGGCGGCTACACCTTC.

The chain uses TRBV19 and TRBJ2-1, with D unresolved. Trimming removed 1 base from V and 1 base from J, with 5 bases in between. The CDR3 spans 14 residues. The germline V gene has CDR1 LNHDA and CDR2 SQIVND (reference sequence). CDR3 protein: CASSIGPSYNEQFF. The CDR3 nucleotides read TGTGCCAGTAGTATAGGGCCGTCCTACAATGAGCAGTTCTTC.

This clonotype turned up a few times. The gene calls are TRBV20-1 and TRBJ2-7; perhaps TRBD2 as D (5 bases). There are 14 residues in the CDR3. The V gene lost 5 bases and the J gene lost 0 bases, with 14 bases spanning the gap. Germline CDR1 reads DFQATT; CDR2 reads SNEGSKA (reference sequence). The CDR3 region is CSAPSWESSYEQYF. CDR3 sequence (DNA): TGCAGTGCTCCGAGTTGGGAGAGCTCCTACGAGCAGTACTTC.

This clonotype was picked up a small number of times. The V call is TRBV20-1, the J call TRBJ2-3, with 12 bases identical to TRBD2. This CDR3 comprises 17 residues. Unmatched junction bases numbered 15, after V lost 6 bases and J lost 5 bases. Germline loops: CDR1 DFQATT, CDR2 SNEGSKA (reference sequence). The CDR3 is CSARILAGGPWGDTQYF. The CDR3 DNA sequence: TGCAGTGCCAGGATTCTAGCGGGAGGGCCATGGGGAGATACGCAGTATTTT.

This clonotype has more than one count but fewer than ten. The chain links TRBV2 to TRBJ2-3, with 10 bases fitting TRBD2. Unmatched junction bases numbered 5, after V lost 3 bases and J lost 2 bases. Germline values: CDR1 SNHLY, CDR2 FYNNEI. The CDR3 is made up of 16 amino acids. CDR3 amino acids: CASSEASGGLTDTQYF. In DNA, the CDR3 is TGTGCCAGCAGTGAGGCTAGCGGGGGCCTCACAGATACGCAGTATTTT.

This clonotype was counted only a few times. This rearrangement joins TRBV5-1 to TRBJ2-3, with 12 bases that match TRBD2. Germline V gene lookup returns CDR1 SGHRS and CDR2 YFSETQ. This CDR3 comprises 16 residues. Trimming took 2 bases from V and 4 from J; bases not matched to a gene: 5. As DNA, the CDR3 is TGCGCCAGCAGCTTAGAACTAGCGGGAGGTGCAGATACGCAGTATTTT. Its translation: CASSLELAGGADTQYF. The full variable domain, in which reference TRBV5-1 and TRBJ2-3 provide the parts outside the CDR3, is KAGVTQTPRYLIKTRGQQVTLSCSPISGHRSVSWYQQTPGQGLQFLFEYFSETQRNKGNFPGRFSGRQFSNSRSEMNVSTLELGDSALYLCASSLELAGGADTQYFGPGTRLTVL.

The chain carries TRBV18 and TRBJ2-1; the match to TRBD2 covers 9 bases. The CDR3 extends over 15 amino acids. CDR1 is KGHSH, CDR2 LQKENI, per germline. V shed 2 bases, J shed 6 bases, and the junction held 5 bases outside the gene matches. The CDR3: CASSPAGTSPNEQFF. The DNA of the CDR3 is TGTGCCAGCTCACCAGCCGGGACTAGCCCCAATGAGCAGTTCTTC.

The chain has TRBV12-3 or TRBV12-4 and TRBJ2-7, with 9 bases that match TRBD1. The CDR3 extends over 14 amino acids. Germline trimming cut 6 bases from V and 5 bases from J; bases unmatched to any gene: 8. This CDR3 is CASSPRTGVNEQYF. CDR3 bases: TGTGCCAGCAGCCCTAGGACAGGGGTTAACGAGCAGTACTTC.

V is TRBV12-5 and J is TRBJ1-1, with D possibly TRBD1 on 5 matching bases. V was pared by 5 bases and J by 0 bases, with 19 bases between. Looked up from germline, CDR1 is LGHNT and CDR2 is FRNRAP. The CDR3 sequence is 17 residues long. The CDR3 sequence: CASGHPREAGLNTEAFF. CDR3 nucleotides: TGTGCTAGTGGTCACCCCCGGGAGGCAGGGTTGAACACTGAAGCTTTCTTT.

This clonotype came up a few times. J is TRBJ2-1 and V is TRBV7-9; 10 bases line up with TRBD2. The CDR3 spans 15 residues. Looked up from germline, CDR1 is SEHNR and CDR2 is FQNEAQ (reference sequence). V was clipped by 3 bases and J by 9 bases; unmatched bases: 8. The CDR3 region has the DNA TGTGCCAGCAGCTTCAAGCGGGAGGGCCGTGGTGAGCAGTTCTTC. It yields the protein CASSFKREGRGEQFF. Looking up the rest from reference TRBV7-9 and TRBJ2-1 gives the full variable domain: DTGVSQNPRHKITKRGQNVTFRCDPISEHNRLYWYRQTLGQGPEFLTYFQNEAQLEKSRLLSDRFSAERPKGSFSTLEIQRTEQGDSAMYLCASSFKREGRGEQFFGPGTRLTVL.